This T cell receptor beta chain is drawn from a study of blood T cell repertoires in COVID-19. The wider study: From the United States, Italy and Spain came samples of acute and convalescent COVID-19. The analysed material was cDNA or gDNA that came from T cells, B-cell-depleted T cells, or PBMCs.

As originally analysed: By means of reference gene primer amplification, nucleated cell counts were estimated. Libraries were prepared by immunoSEQ multiplex PCR; TCRdb keeps only in-frame clonotypes and omits some of them. Clone size and the V and J calls come from that table; the DNA yielded D and trimming. The sample lists approximately 140,000 clones, 84% occurring once. The CDR3 length is 11 residues. Germline loops: CDR1 MDHEN, CDR2 SYDVKM. Between the trimmed V and J ends, which lost 7 bases and 2 bases, there was a span of 5 bases. The chain employs TRBV28 and TRBJ1-2, with D tentatively TRBD1 (5 bases). Sequenced input: peripheral blood. The sequence was obtained from an older man with acute or convalescent COVID-19. For the CDR3, the DNA is TGTGCCAGCACAGGGAACTATGGCTACACCTTC. Protein: CASTGNYGYTF.